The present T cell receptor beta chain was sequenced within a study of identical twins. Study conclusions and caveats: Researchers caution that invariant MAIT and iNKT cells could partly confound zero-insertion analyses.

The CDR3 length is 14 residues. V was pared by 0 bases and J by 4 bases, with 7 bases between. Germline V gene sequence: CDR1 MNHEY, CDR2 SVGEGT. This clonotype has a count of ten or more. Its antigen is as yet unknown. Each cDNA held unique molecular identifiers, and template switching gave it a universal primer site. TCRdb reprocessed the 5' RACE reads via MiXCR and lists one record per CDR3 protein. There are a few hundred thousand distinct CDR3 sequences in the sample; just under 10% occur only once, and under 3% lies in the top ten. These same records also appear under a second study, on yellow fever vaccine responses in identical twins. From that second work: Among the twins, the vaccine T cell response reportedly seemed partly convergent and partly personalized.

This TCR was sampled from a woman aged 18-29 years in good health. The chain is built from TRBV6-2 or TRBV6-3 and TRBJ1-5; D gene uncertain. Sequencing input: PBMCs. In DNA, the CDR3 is TGTGCCAGCAGTTACTCCGGGGAAAATCAGCCCCAGCATTTT. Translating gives CASSYSGENQPQHF.